Presented here are 20 T cell receptor beta chains from one specimen sequenced in a study of CD4 T cells in relation to SARS-CoV-2 and coronaviruses (dated by TCRdb to the early 2020s). The library was generated by the immunoSEQ multiplex PCR assay. Sourced from immuneACCESS, this table was stored by TCRdb with only in-frame sequences that have V and J called. A share of the clones is absent; for the studies checked, an unresolved V gene accounts for under half, and the remainder has no known explanation. This sample gives some 40,000 clones in total; roughly four fifths of them show up just once. The top ten hold 6.6% of the sample. These TCRs' antigens remain unknown. Sequencing used naive CD4+ T cells from PBMCs, cultured in vitro. This sample's cell subset or site label indicates: naive CD4+ T cells isolated by negative enrichment. Source of these receptors: an adult with COVID-19.

DNA of the CDR3: TGCGCCAGCAGCTTGGCCGTGGGACACTTTAACGATGAGCAGTTCTTC. Translating gives CASSLAVGHFNDEQFF. The chain has TRBV5-1 and TRBJ2-1; D perhaps matches TRBD1 (6 bases). CDR3 length: 16 residues. The germline gives CDR1 SGHRS, CDR2 YFSETQ. Deletions cut 0 bases from V and 8 bases from J, with 18 bases between.

The chain joins TRBV3-1 (or the pseudogene TRBV3-2) to TRBJ2-1; 9 nucleotides agree with TRBD2. V trimming: 4 bases; J trimming: 8 bases; junction bases outside the gene matches: 6. CDR3 size: 14 residues. Germline assignment: CDR1 LGHDT and CDR2 YNNKEL (reference sequence). The DNA for the CDR3 is TGTGCCAGCAGCCTCAAAGCGGGAGGAGATGAGCAGTTCTTC. Protein: CASSLKAGGDEQFF.

The V and J genes are TRBV6-4 and TRBJ2-3; 7 bases line up with TRBD2. Germline lookup yields CDR1 MRHNA and CDR2 SNTAGT. Unmatched junction bases numbered 9, after V lost 5 bases and J lost 4 bases. The CDR3 runs 15 residues. The CDR3 spells CASSSRPSGADTQYF. The CDR3 nucleotides read TGTGCCAGCAGTAGCCGACCCAGCGGGGCAGATACGCAGTATTTT.

J is TRBJ2-1 and V is TRBV7-3; weak D call: TRBD1 (7 bases). Germline CDR1 SGHTA, CDR2 FQGTGA. The V gene lost 2 bases and the J gene lost 6 bases, with 14 bases spanning the gap. This CDR3 spans 15 amino acids. The CDR3 sequence is CASSLGGGHPNEQFF. As DNA, the CDR3 is TGTGCCAGCAGCTTAGGAGGGGGCCACCCCAATGAGCAGTTCTTC.

Worth noting for this clone: At one end, the junction sequence differs from germline, possibly due to a read error. CDR3 DNA: TGTGCTAGCAGCTTCAGGGTACGGGAGACCCAGTACTTC. Translated: CASSFRVRETQYF. This rearrangement joins TRBV7-7 to TRBJ2-5; D might be TRBD1 (5 bases). CDR1 SSHAT and CDR2 FNYEAQ come from the germline V gene (reference sequence). CDR3 length equals 13 residues.

The genes are TRBV18 and TRBJ2-5; D call uncertain. The V end was cut by 8 bases, the J end by 4 bases, with 14 bases between. The CDR3 sequence is 13 residues long. The germline V gene encodes CDR1 KGHSH and CDR2 LQKENI. CDR3 DNA sequence: TGTGCCAGCGCCCTCCAGCGCCCAGAGACCCAGTACTTC. This encodes CASALQRPETQYF.

V and J are TRBV30 and TRBJ2-7, with 9 nucleotides matching TRBD2. CDR3 length: 17 residues. From germline, CDR1 is GTSNPN and CDR2 SVGIG (reference sequence). Germline trimming cut 1 base from V and 7 bases from J; bases unmatched to any gene: 17. This CDR3 reads CAWSGGLSGRMRGEQYF. CDR3 in DNA: TGTGCCTGGAGTGGGGGGCTAAGCGGGAGGATGCGGGGGGAGCAGTACTTC.

The CDR3 loop reads CASSEGLAVSSYEQYF. The CDR3 coding sequence is TGTGCCAGCAGCGAGGGACTAGCGGTAAGCTCCTACGAGCAGTACTTC. V usage is TRBV7-2 and J usage is TRBJ2-7, with 11 bases lining up with TRBD2. Germline CDR1 SGHTA, CDR2 FQGNSA. J lost 0 bases, V lost 5 bases, and 6 bases had no gene match. CDR3 length: 16 amino acids.

V is TRBV29-1 and J is TRBJ2-4, with D perhaps TRBD1 (5 bases). V was trimmed by 5 bases and J by 0 bases, leaving 8 bases between them. This CDR3 spans 13 amino acids. Germline-derived CDR1 and CDR2 are SQVTM and ANQGSEA. The CDR3 loop reads CSVIDRAKNIQYF. In nucleotides, the CDR3 is TGCAGCGTTATCGACAGAGCCAAAAACATTCAGTACTTC.

This clone was detected a few times. The rearrangement uses TRBV27 and TRBJ1-2; TRBD1 is a possible D gene (5 bases). Deletions cut 8 bases from V and 4 bases from J, with 17 bases between. This CDR3 has 14 amino acids. Germline loops: CDR1 MNHEY, CDR2 SMNVEV (reference sequence). CDR3 sequence reads: CASQGWGDPYGYTF. Here the CDR3 DNA reads TGTGCCAGCCAAGGGTGGGGGGACCCCTATGGCTACACCTTC.

This clone was seen only a few times. J is TRBJ2-3 and V is TRBV5-1; D gene unclear. From germline, CDR1 is SGHRS and CDR2 YFSETQ. This CDR3 is 16 amino acids long. V lost 1 base and J lost 4, with 16 bases in between. CDR3: CASSLLNGRVADTQYF. The CDR3 DNA reads as TGCGCCAGCAGCTTGTTGAATGGACGAGTAGCAGATACGCAGTATTTT.

The V and J genes are TRBV7-6 and TRBJ1-2; TRBD1 is a possible D gene (6 bases). The CDR3 runs to 19 residues. The ends were cut back, 1 base at V and 2 bases at J, with 23 bases in the middle. The germline V gene has CDR1 SGHVS and CDR2 FNYEAQ. For the CDR3, the DNA is TGTGCCAGCAGCTTAGTATCGGGGGCCGTTCTAAAACTAAACTATGGCTACACCTTC. Encoded protein: CASSLVSGAVLKLNYGYTF.

The count of this clone is one. The CDR3 region is CAISVRGNTEAFF. In DNA form, the CDR3 reads TGTGCCATCAGTGTGAGGGGTAACACTGAAGCTTTCTTT. The V and J genes are TRBV10-3 and TRBJ1-1, with D perhaps TRBD1 (5 bases). The CDR3 is 13 amino acids. Trimming stripped 4 bases from V and 2 bases from J, with 8 bases between. Germline V lookup: CDR1 ENHRY, CDR2 SYGVKD.

V and J are TRBV5-5 and TRBJ1-6, with a possible D match to TRBD1 (6 bases). CDR3 size: 16 residues. The germline V gene encodes CDR1 SGHKS and CDR2 YYEKEE (reference sequence). The ends were cut back, 2 bases at V and 5 bases at J, with 14 bases in the middle. CDR3 sequence reads: CASSFGGPADNSPLHF. CDR3 in DNA: TGTGCCAGCAGCTTTGGGGGGCCCGCGGATAATTCACCCCTCCACTTT.

The J gene is TRBJ2-7, the V gene TRBV4-3, with 10 bases fitting TRBD2. CDR3 length: 15 residues. V lost 0 bases to trimming and J lost 6 bases; unmatched junction nucleotides: 5. Germline assignment: CDR1 LGHNA and CDR2 YSLEER. In nucleotides, the CDR3 is TGCGCCAGCAGCCAAGAGGCGCTAGCGGGAGTCGAGCAGTACTTC. This translates into CASSQEALAGVEQYF.

This chain joins TRBV4-1 and TRBJ2-3, with D tentatively TRBD2 (6 bases). This CDR3 region has 15 residues. Germline lookup yields CDR1 MGHRA and CDR2 YSYEKL. Trimming took 4 bases from V and 4 from J, leaving 15 bases between them. The CDR3 here is CASSREEGGPDTQYF. CDR3 nucleotides: TGCGCCAGCAGCCGGGAGGAGGGTGGTCCAGATACGCAGTATTTT.

The chain employs TRBV5-4 and TRBJ2-5; D remains unclear. CDR1 is SGHNT and CDR2 is YYREEE in the germline V gene (reference sequence). The CDR3 is 15 residues long. V shed 0 bases and J shed 1 base, with 10 bases lying between them. CDR3 residues: CASSLDAQFQETQYF. For the CDR3, the DNA is TGTGCCAGCAGCTTGGACGCACAGTTCCAAGAGACCCAGTACTTC.

V is TRBV5-1 and J is TRBJ2-5; 7 bases match TRBD1. This CDR3 is 14 amino acids long. V trimming: 2 bases; J trimming: 5 bases; junction bases outside the gene matches: 6. Per the germline V gene, CDR1 is SGHRS and CDR2 is YFSETQ. CDR3 sequence reads: CASSFDRVGETQYF. CDR3 nucleotide sequence: TGCGCCAGCAGCTTTGACAGGGTGGGGGAGACCCAGTACTTC.

This rearrangement joins TRBV12-5 to TRBJ2-3; D perhaps matches TRBD1 (5 bases). V was cut by 6 bases and J by 7 bases, with 11 bases left in between. Germline CDR1 is LGHNT and CDR2 is FRNRAP. The CDR3 spans 12 residues. CDR3 DNA sequence: TGTGCTAGTGGCCCAGACAGTTATACGCAGTATTTT. Its protein product is CASGPDSYTQYF.

The chain has TRBV19 and TRBJ2-1, with 14 positions matching TRBD2. This CDR3 spans 15 amino acids. V trimming: 4 bases; J trimming: 9 bases; junction bases outside the gene matches: 5. Germline V lookup: CDR1 LNHDA, CDR2 SQIVND (reference sequence). The CDR3 sequence: CASSTGTSGSREQFF. The CDR3 bases are TGTGCCAGTAGTACCGGGACTAGCGGGAGTCGTGAGCAGTTCTTC. Drawing the rest from reference TRBV19 and TRBJ2-1, the complete variable domain is DGGITQSPKYLFRKEGQNVTLSCEQNLNHDAMYWYRQDPGQGLRLIYYSQIVNDFQKGDIAEGYSVSREKKESFPLTVTSAQKNPTAFYLCASSTGTSGSREQFFGPGTRLTVL.